This TCR beta chain appears in the sequencing data of a study of human T cells and chemical hapten exposure. Study context: From small differences in pooled library volume came most of the variation in per-sample TCR yields. Study observations and caveats: Donors, who had alopecia, may show an immune response that differs from healthy people's.

The time point here: patch test 1, 2 weeks after DPC sensitization. Treatment here: therapeutic diphenylcyclopropenone sensitization with weekly scalp DPC. Researchers sampled blood before each patch test went on. CDR3 length: 15 residues. In germline, CDR1 is MNHEY, CDR2 SVGEGT. The V and J ends lost 6 bases and 4 bases, in that order; junction bases with no gene match: 5. TCRdb re-called the RACE reads with MiXCR, one entry per CDR3 protein. The sample records 120,000 or so distinct CDR3 sequences, roughly 15% being singletons. This clonotype was seen a few times. Antigen: not known. This TCR was sampled from a man younger than 30 with alopecia areata. Some clones in this sample may be carry-over from other donors' samples. This sample comprised whole blood, obtained in connection with sensitization to the hapten diphenylcyclopropenone (DPC). The V and J genes are TRBV6-2 or TRBV6-3 and TRBJ2-1, with 11 bases that match TRBD2. CDR3 sequence (DNA): TGTGCCAGCAGCGGGCTAGCGGGGGGATACAATGAGCAGTTCTTC. The encoded protein is CASSGLAGGYNEQFF.